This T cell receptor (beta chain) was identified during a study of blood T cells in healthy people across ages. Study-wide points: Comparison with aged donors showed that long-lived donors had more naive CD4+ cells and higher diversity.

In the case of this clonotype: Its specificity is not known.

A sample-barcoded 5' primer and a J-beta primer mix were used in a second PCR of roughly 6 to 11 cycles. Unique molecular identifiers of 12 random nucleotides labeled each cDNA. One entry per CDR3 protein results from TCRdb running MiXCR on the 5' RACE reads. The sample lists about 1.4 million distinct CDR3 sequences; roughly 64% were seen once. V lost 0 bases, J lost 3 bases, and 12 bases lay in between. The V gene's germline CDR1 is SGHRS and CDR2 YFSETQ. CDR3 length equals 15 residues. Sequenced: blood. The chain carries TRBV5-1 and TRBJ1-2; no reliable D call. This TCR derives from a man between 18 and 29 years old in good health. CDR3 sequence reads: CASSLGWAEDYGYTF. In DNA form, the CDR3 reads TGCGCCAGCAGCTTGGGATGGGCGGAAGACTATGGCTACACCTTC. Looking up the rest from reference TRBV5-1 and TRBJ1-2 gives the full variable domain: KAGVTQTPRYLIKTRGQQVTLSCSPISGHRSVSWYQQTPGQGLQFLFEYFSETQRNKGNFPGRFSGRQFSNSRSEMNVSTLELGDSALYLCASSLGWAEDYGYTFGSGTRLTVV.